Each of the 32 T cell receptor beta chains below was sequenced from the same sample in a study of T cells after yellow fever vaccination. TCRdb redid the calling of the 5' RACE reads with MiXCR, one entry per CDR3 protein. Among hundreds of thousands of distinct CDR3 sequences listed, roughly 12% were seen once. The sequences come from PBMCs, collected on the day of the yellow fever booster vaccination. The receptors derive from a man aged 25-45 years who received the YFV17D yellow fever vaccine.

The chain employs TRBV14 and TRBJ2-1; either TRBD1 or TRBD2 may fit D (5 bases each). The V end lost 0 bases, the J end lost 4 bases, and 16 bases lay between the germline ends. The CDR3 is 17 amino acids. Germline V lookup: CDR1 SGHDN, CDR2 FVKESK. The CDR3 DNA reads as TGTGCCAGCAGCCAAGATCGGGGCCAAACAAGATACAATGAGCAGTTCTTC. Its protein product is CASSQDRGQTRYNEQFF.

This clonotype was detected a few times. This chain's CDR3 is CSAARFGPNTEAFF. DNA of the CDR3: TGCAGTGCCGCCCGTTTCGGTCCGAACACTGAAGCTTTCTTT. V and J are TRBV20-1 and TRBJ1-1; D is uncertain. The CDR3 has 14 amino acids. Trimming cost V 6 bases and J 1 base, with 15 bases left between them. Germline V CDR1 and CDR2: DFQATT, SNEGSKA (reference sequence).

The chain has TRBV14 and TRBJ1-6; maybe TRBD1 (6 bases). Germline CDR1 reads SGHDN; CDR2 reads FVKESK. This CDR3 has 14 amino acids. Trimming pared 0 bases from V and 10 bases from J, leaving 10 bases between. The CDR3 DNA follows: TGTGCCAGCAGCCAAGACAGGGGTTACTCACCCCTCCACTTT. It translates to CASSQDRGYSPLHF. Full variable domain (outside the CDR3, taken from reference TRBV14 and TRBJ1-6): EAGVTQFPSHSVIEKGQTVTLRCDPISGHDNLYWYRRVMGKEIKFLLHFVKESKQDESGMPNNRFLAERTGGTYSTLKVQPAELEDSGVYFCASSQDRGYSPLHFGNGTRLTVT.

Worth noting for this clonotype: A much bigger clone sits one base away, suggesting this may be a read error. This chain connects TRBV5-5 to TRBJ2-7; D remains unclear. Germline V gene lookup returns CDR1 SGHKS and CDR2 YYEKEE (reference sequence). V lost 2 bases, J lost 6 bases, and 18 bases lay in between. This CDR3 is 15 amino acids long. The CDR3 DNA reads as TGTGCCAGCAGCTTCTTAGGCACCATCTCTATCGAGCAGTACTTC. Translated: CASSFLGTISIEQYF. Based on the CDR3 plus reference TRBV5-5 and TRBJ2-7, the full variable domain is DAGVTQSPTHLIKTRGQQVTLRCSPISGHKSVSWYQQVLGQGPQFIFQYYEKEERGRGNFPDRFSARQFPNYSSELNVNALLLGDSALYLCASSFLGTISIEQYFGPGTRLTVT.

This clonotype was counted ten times or more. The gene calls are TRBV11-2 and TRBJ2-7, with unresolved D. The CDR3 length is 12 residues. V was pared by 9 bases and J by 7 bases, with 16 bases between. From germline, CDR1 is SGHAT and CDR2 FQNNGV. The CDR3 loop is CASRTLAGEQYF. DNA of the CDR3: TGTGCCAGTCGCACCTTAGCTGGGGAGCAGTACTTC.

This clonotype was counted between two and nine times. This chain connects TRBV6-1 to TRBJ1-1; D is uncertain. V lost 1 base, J lost 0 bases, and 3 bases lay in between. This CDR3 is built from 13 residues. Germline CDR1 MNHNS, CDR2 SASEGT. The CDR3 DNA sequence: TGTGCCAGCAGTGAAGACTTGAACACTGAAGCTTTCTTT. Protein sequence: CASSEDLNTEAFF.

This clonotype was observed a handful of times. The V and J genes are TRBV5-4 and TRBJ2-7, with 9 positions matching TRBD1. The CDR3 consists of 14 residues. Germline trimming cut 4 bases from V and 4 bases from J; bases unmatched to any gene: 6. Germline V gene lookup returns CDR1 SGHNT and CDR2 YYREEE (reference sequence). CDR3 sequence: CASSPWTGEYEQYF. In DNA, the CDR3 is TGTGCCAGCAGCCCATGGACAGGGGAATACGAGCAGTACTTC.

In nucleotides, the CDR3 is TGCGCCAGCACCTCCTTAGCGGGAGGGAACACCGGGGAGCTGTTTTTT. This translates into CASTSLAGGNTGELFF. This chain links TRBV5-1 with TRBJ2-2; TRBD2 agrees at 10 bases. The junction had 6 bases not matched to a gene; V was cut back by 6 bases and J by 1 base. There are 16 residues in the CDR3. Per germline, CDR1 SGHRS and CDR2 YFSETQ.

This clonotype came up once. The rearrangement uses TRBV7-2 and TRBJ2-1; possibly TRBD1 or TRBD2 for D (6 bases each). V lost 5 bases, J lost 2 bases, and 16 bases lay in between. The CDR3 is made up of 16 amino acids. Looked up from germline, CDR1 is SGHTA and CDR2 is FQGNSA. The CDR3 is CASSRGGTNTYNEQFF. The CDR3, as DNA: TGTGCCAGCAGCAGAGGGGGGACGAACACCTACAATGAGCAGTTCTTC.

The CDR3 reads CSARRSGGRTDTQYF. The CDR3, as DNA: TGCAGTGCTAGGCGTAGCGGGGGCCGCACAGATACGCAGTATTTT. V is TRBV20-1 and J is TRBJ2-3; 9 bases line up with TRBD2. The length of the CDR3 is 15 residues. Per germline, CDR1 DFQATT and CDR2 SNEGSKA (reference sequence). Losses at the gene ends were 3 bases for V and 1 base for J; bases not matched to a gene: 5.

The chain is built from TRBV4-3 and TRBJ1-1; D call uncertain. Germline assignment: CDR1 LGHNA and CDR2 YSLEER. The CDR3 spans 13 residues. The ends were cut back, 0 bases at V and 3 bases at J, with 5 bases in the middle. The CDR3 sequence is CASSQDPDTEAFF. CDR3 in DNA: TGCGCCAGCAGCCAAGATCCGGACACTGAAGCTTTCTTT.

A few counts support this clonotype. The gene calls are TRBV11-2 and TRBJ1-4; 8 bases fit TRBD1. Germline lookup yields CDR1 SGHAT and CDR2 FQNNGV. CDR3 length equals 17 residues. V trimming: 5 bases; J trimming: 7 bases; junction bases outside the gene matches: 15. CDR3: CASSPRTGSRVGEKLFF. The CDR3, as DNA: TGTGCCAGCAGCCCAAGGACAGGGTCAAGGGTGGGTGAAAAACTGTTTTTT.

V and J are TRBV6-5 and TRBJ2-1; D assignment may be TRBD1 or TRBD2 (6 bases each). V gave up 7 bases and J gave up 14 bases, with 15 bases separating them. Germline V gene sequence: CDR1 MNHEY, CDR2 SVGAGI. The CDR3 totals 11 residues. The chain's CDR3 is CASTGGQRKFF. In DNA form, the CDR3 reads TGTGCCAGCACCGGGGGCCAGAGGAAGTTCTTC.

This clonotype was found a few times. The chain is built from TRBV7-6 and TRBJ2-5; 9 bases map to TRBD2. CDR1 and CDR2 (germline): SGHVS, FNYEAQ. Trimming removed 1 base from V and 2 bases from J; junction bases left unmatched: 8. This CDR3 contains 17 residues. CDR3 residues: CASSLVPMAGGQETQYF. CDR3 DNA: TGTGCCAGCAGCTTAGTACCAATGGCGGGGGGGCAAGAGACCCAGTACTTC.

The chain carries TRBV20-1 and TRBJ1-6, with D perhaps matching TRBD1 (5 bases). The CDR3 totals 12 residues. Between the trimmed V and J ends, which lost 1 base and 12 bases, there was a span of 10 bases. CDR1 DFQATT and CDR2 SNEGSKA come from the germline V gene (reference sequence). CDR3 nucleotide sequence: TGCAGTGCTAGAGCTCCGGGGGAACCCCTCCACTTT. Encoded protein: CSARAPGEPLHF.

This clonotype was counted between two and nine times. V and J are TRBV7-8 and TRBJ1-6; 8 bases are a match to TRBD1. The CDR3 has 16 amino acids. With V trimmed by 1 base and J by 9 bases, 8 bases remained unmatched. Germline CDR1 reads SGHVS; CDR2 reads FQNEAQ. DNA of the CDR3: TGTGCCAGCAGCTTAGTGGGGGGACAGGAGTCTTCACCCCTCCACTTT. Its translation is CASSLVGGQESSPLHF.

The chain has TRBV4-3 and TRBJ2-4; D gene uncertain. V was shortened by 1 base and J by 2 bases, with 6 bases between the two germline ends. CDR1 LGHNA and CDR2 YSLEER come from the germline V gene. The CDR3 runs to 14 residues. The CDR3 sequence is CASSQGGTKNIQYF. DNA for the CDR3: TGCGCCAGCAGCCAAGGTGGGACCAAAAACATTCAGTACTTC.

In its sample, this clonotype was seen a few times. V usage is TRBV7-9 and J usage is TRBJ2-2, with D hard to call. The germline CDR1 and CDR2 sequences are SEHNR and FQNEAQ (reference sequence). The CDR3 runs to 13 residues. Trimming removed 0 bases from V and 7 bases from J, with 6 bases in between. The CDR3 loop reads CASSLAADGELFF. As DNA, the CDR3 is TGTGCCAGCAGCTTAGCCGCAGACGGGGAGCTGTTTTTT.

This chain links TRBV7-9 with TRBJ2-7; 12 nucleotides align to TRBD2. V trimming: 5 bases; J trimming: 2 bases; junction bases outside the gene matches: 4. There are 15 residues in the CDR3. CDR1 is SEHNR, CDR2 FQNEAQ, per germline (reference sequence). The CDR3 region is CASSTLAGGTYEQYF. CDR3 sequence (DNA): TGTGCCAGCAGCACACTAGCGGGAGGCACCTACGAGCAGTACTTC.

Many counts were recorded for this clonotype. The chain recombines TRBV18 with TRBJ2-7; 13 bases line up with TRBD2. V gave up 2 bases and J gave up 6 bases; unmatched junction bases: 4. The CDR3 totals 15 residues. Germline V gives CDR1 KGHSH, CDR2 LQKENI. CDR3 nucleotides: TGTGCCAGCTCACCAGGACTAGCGGGAGCCCCCGAGCAGTACTTC. It encodes CASSPGLAGAPEQYF.

This clonotype has just a few counts. V usage is TRBV7-9 and J usage is TRBJ2-5; 7 nucleotides match TRBD2. CDR3 length: 14 residues. V lost 3 bases to trimming and J lost 7 bases; unmatched junction nucleotides: 8. Germline CDR1 and CDR2: SEHNR and FQNEAQ (reference sequence). The CDR3: CASSLASGQGTQYF. CDR3 DNA: TGTGCCAGCAGCTTGGCTAGCGGCCAGGGGACCCAGTACTTC.

This clonotype was recorded a few times. J is TRBJ2-5 and V is TRBV7-2, with D possibly matching TRBD2 (6 bases). V was trimmed by 3 bases and J by 2 bases, leaving 16 bases between them. This CDR3 region has 16 residues. Germline CDR1 reads SGHTA; CDR2 reads FQGNSA. CDR3 coding DNA: TGTGCCAGCAGCTTTGGCCACGGACGGGGGCAAGAGACCCAGTACTTC. This sequence encodes CASSFGHGRGQETQYF.

The CDR3 DNA reads TGTGCCACCAGCGCCCGGGACAGAGCCAAAAACATTCAGTACTTC. It is translated as CATSARDRAKNIQYF. The chain combines TRBV15 with TRBJ2-4, with 7 bases matching TRBD1. Germline V lookup: CDR1 LNHNV, CDR2 YYDKDF (reference sequence). Germline trimming cut 5 bases from V and 0 bases from J; bases unmatched to any gene: 4. CDR3 size: 15 residues.

The V and J genes are TRBV20-1 and TRBJ2-7; 10 nucleotides align to TRBD1. V dropped 5 bases and J dropped 5; count of bases not matched to a gene: 12. Germline-derived CDR1 and CDR2 are DFQATT and SNEGSKA (reference sequence). The CDR3 totals 15 residues. CDR3 sequence reads: CSAENAGTGEDEQYF. The CDR3 nucleotides read TGCAGTGCTGAAAACGCCGGGACAGGGGAGGACGAGCAGTACTTC.

This clonotype was observed a handful of times. J is TRBJ2-3 and V is TRBV15, with TRBD2 identical over 9 bases. Per the germline V gene, CDR1 is LNHNV and CDR2 is YYDKDF (reference sequence). The CDR3 is 16 residues long. Germline trimming cut 0 bases from V and 6 bases from J; bases unmatched to any gene: 7. The CDR3 nucleotides are TGTGCCACCAGCAGAGATGGTGGTAGCGGGAGTGATACGCAGTATTTT. Amino acid sequence: CATSRDGGSGSDTQYF.

This clonotype was detected only a few times. The genes are TRBV27 and TRBJ1-5; 8 bases line up with TRBD1. The trim removed 6 bases at V and 6 bases at J, leaving 7 bases unmatched. The CDR3 is 14 amino acids. Per germline, CDR1 MNHEY and CDR2 SMNVEV (reference sequence). The CDR3: CASRMTGVPQPQHF. The CDR3 DNA is TGTGCCAGCAGGATGACAGGGGTTCCTCAGCCCCAGCATTTT.

At least ten counts were recorded for this clonotype. This chain connects TRBV20-1 to TRBJ2-7; 12 bases agree with TRBD2. Germline CDR1 is DFQATT and CDR2 is SNEGSKA (reference sequence). The CDR3 is 14 residues long. V lost 6 bases to trimming and J lost 0 bases; unmatched junction nucleotides: 3. This chain's CDR3 is CSAAGLAGSYEQYF. CDR3 nucleotide sequence: TGCAGTGCCGCGGGACTAGCGGGCTCCTACGAGCAGTACTTC.

The V gene is TRBV7-6, the J gene TRBJ2-1, with D possibly being TRBD2 (5 bases). Germline loops: CDR1 SGHVS, CDR2 FNYEAQ. The CDR3 contains 16 residues. V dropped 1 base and J dropped 2 bases, with 12 bases sitting between them. The chain's CDR3 is CASSLGTPSPYNEQFF. The DNA for the CDR3 is TGTGCCAGCAGCTTAGGGACTCCCTCCCCCTACAATGAGCAGTTCTTC.

The CDR3 DNA follows: TGTGCCAGCAGCTTAGCCCCCGGGGACGGCACCGGGGAGCTGTTTTTT. Amino acid sequence: CASSLAPGDGTGELFF. The chain couples TRBV7-2 to TRBJ2-2; D tentatively fits TRBD1 or TRBD2 (5 bases each). Trimming stripped 0 bases from V and 4 bases from J, with 12 bases between. CDR3 length: 16 residues. Germline CDR1 and CDR2: SGHTA and FQGNSA.

The table lists this clonotype with a few counts. The chain joins TRBV6-1 to TRBJ1-5; D uncertain. Trimming left V 6 bases short and J 5 bases short, with 11 bases between. This CDR3 region has 13 residues. Germline V gene data show CDR1 as MNHNS and CDR2 as SASEGT. CDR3 loop: CASRKDGYQPQHF. The CDR3, as DNA: TGTGCCAGCAGAAAGGACGGGTATCAGCCCCAGCATTTT.

V and J are TRBV30 and TRBJ1-3; a possible D gene is TRBD1 (5 bases). The germline CDR1 and CDR2 sequences are GTSNPN and SVGIG (reference sequence). CDR3 length equals 13 residues. Trimming cost V 5 bases and J 0 bases, with 8 bases left between them. CDR3 sequence (DNA): TGTGCCTGGGGGACCCTCTCTGGAAACACCATATATTTT. Translated, it gives CAWGTLSGNTIYF.

This clonotype has only a few counts. CDR3 DNA sequence: TGTGCCAGCAGCTACAGGCCCGGGACTAGGAGGCGCAATGAGCAGTTCTTC. Residues: CASSYRPGTRRRNEQFF. The chain has TRBV7-2 and TRBJ2-1, with 8 bases fitting TRBD2. The CDR3 totals 17 residues. CDR1 is SGHTA, CDR2 FQGNSA, per germline. Trimming cost V 4 bases and J 6 bases; bases outside gene matches: 14.